What follows are 14 T cell receptor beta chains derived from one specimen sequenced in a study of cytomegalovirus exposure and HLA in healthy donors. The PCR contained 60 Vbeta and 13 Jbeta primers. Assay: immunoSEQ multiplex PCR; the TCRdb copy retains only in-frame clones and omits some. The sample has approximately 190,000 clones, 82% seen once. Sequenced sample: PBMCs. All receptors derive from a woman between 18 and 29 years old in good health and CMV-seronegative.

This clone occurred once. The genes are TRBV14 and TRBJ2-7, with 8 bases matching TRBD1. The V gene's germline CDR1 is SGHDN and CDR2 FVKESK. There are 15 residues in the CDR3. V dropped 3 bases and J dropped 4; count of bases not matched to a gene: 8. CDR3 nucleotides: TGTGCCAGCAGCCACCAACAGGGGGTGATGTACGAGCAGTACTTC. Protein: CASSHQQGVMYEQYF.

The J gene is TRBJ1-2, the V gene TRBV6-5, with no clear D. Per germline, CDR1 MNHEY and CDR2 SVGAGI. The CDR3 is made up of 14 amino acids. The V end lost 2 bases, the J end lost 0 bases, and 7 bases lay between the germline ends. The CDR3 DNA follows: TGTGCCAGCAGTTACGGCAACACTAACTATGGCTACACCTTC. Amino acid sequence: CASSYGNTNYGYTF.

The rearrangement joins TRBV6-5 to TRBJ2-5, with TRBD2 matching over 10 bases. The CDR3 is made up of 15 amino acids. Germline values: CDR1 MNHEY, CDR2 SVGAGI. Trimming removed 6 bases from V and 4 bases from J; junction bases left unmatched: 8. CDR3 sequence (DNA): TGTGCCAGCAGCCCGAGCGGGGGGGTTCCAGAGACCCAGTACTTC. It encodes CASSPSGGVPETQYF.

V is TRBV9 and J is TRBJ1-5, with D perhaps matching TRBD1 (6 bases). Germline V lookup: CDR1 SGDLS, CDR2 YYNGEE. This CDR3 is built from 14 residues. Trimming stripped 0 bases from V and 4 bases from J, with 8 bases between. CDR3 coding DNA: TGTGCCAGCAGCGTAGAGGGGGGGAATCAGCCCCAGCATTTT. Translation: CASSVEGGNQPQHF.

The V and J genes are TRBV9 and TRBJ2-6, with D maybe TRBD1 (7 bases). The V end was cut by 3 bases, the J end by 0 bases, with 13 bases between. Germline lookup yields CDR1 SGDLS and CDR2 YYNGEE. This CDR3 spans 17 amino acids. The CDR3 spells CASSARDSPSGANVLTF. DNA for the CDR3: TGTGCCAGCAGCGCGCGGGACAGCCCCTCTGGGGCCAACGTCCTGACTTTC. The full variable domain, completed using reference TRBV9 and TRBJ2-6, is DSGVTQTPKHLITATGQRVTLRCSPRSGDLSVYWYQQSLDQGLQFLIQYYNGEERAKGNILERFSAQQFPDLHSELNLSSLELGDSALYFCASSARDSPSGANVLTFGAGSRLTVL.

This clone was recorded only once. V is TRBV25-1 and J is TRBJ1-2, with D perhaps TRBD1 (5 bases). V was cut by 1 base and J by 6 bases, with 6 bases left in between. The CDR3 length is 12 residues. In germline, CDR1 is MGHDK, CDR2 SYGVNS. CDR3 residues: CASSESGNGYTF. The CDR3 DNA is TGTGCCAGCAGTGAATCAGGGAATGGCTACACCTTC.

Concerning this clone itself: Other DNA sequences from this sample encode an identical CDR3 as well. The chain combines TRBV18 with TRBJ2-1, with TRBD2 matching over 11 bases. CDR1 is KGHSH and CDR2 is LQKENI in the germline V gene. Unmatched junction bases numbered 5, after V lost 3 bases and J lost 7 bases. This CDR3 has 15 residues. CDR3 region: CASSPPGLAGNEQFF. The CDR3 DNA is TGTGCCAGCTCACCCCCCGGACTAGCGGGTAATGAGCAGTTCTTC.

This clone was picked up one time. The rearrangement uses TRBV4-1 and TRBJ2-7, with a weak D call TRBD1 (6 bases). The V end was cut by 3 bases, the J end by 0 bases, with 12 bases between. The CDR3 loop spans 15 amino acids. In germline, CDR1 is MGHRA, CDR2 YSYEKL. The CDR3 DNA reads TGCGCCAGCAGCCAGGGGGACATCCGCTCCTACGAGCAGTACTTC. Amino acid sequence: CASSQGDIRSYEQYF.

The genes are TRBV6-4 and TRBJ2-3; TRBD2 might be the D (5 bases). V lost 4 bases to trimming and J lost 3 bases, with 14 bases between them. In germline, CDR1 is MRHNA, CDR2 SNTAGT. The CDR3 loop spans 15 amino acids. In DNA, the CDR3 is TGTGCCAGCAGTGCCCGGAGCGAGGGAACAGATACGCAGTATTTT. Its protein is CASSARSEGTDTQYF.

This clone was recorded once. V gene TRBV5-5 combines with J gene TRBJ1-4; tentative D call: TRBD1 (6 bases). Germline-derived CDR1 and CDR2 are SGHKS and YYEKEE (reference sequence). CDR3 length: 15 residues. The ends were cut back, 4 bases at V and 8 bases at J, with 18 bases in the middle. CDR3 nucleotide sequence: TGTGCCAGCAGCAAGGGGGACCCAGGGCGGGAAAAACTGTTTTTT. Protein product: CASSKGDPGREKLFF.

V gene TRBV2 combines with J gene TRBJ2-3; 16 bases are shared with TRBD2. V shed 4 bases, J shed 4 bases, and the junction held 2 bases outside the gene matches. The CDR3 contains 16 residues. Germline CDR1 is SNHLY and CDR2 is FYNNEI. This CDR3 is CASSAGLAGGADTQYF. For the CDR3, the DNA is TGTGCCAGCAGTGCGGGACTAGCGGGAGGGGCAGATACGCAGTATTTT.

The chain combines TRBV5-1 with TRBJ2-2; 10 nucleotides agree with TRBD2. The CDR3 totals 18 residues. Germline assignment: CDR1 SGHRS and CDR2 YFSETQ. V gave up 3 bases and J gave up 6 bases; unmatched junction bases: 14. The CDR3 bases are TGCGCCAGCAGCTGGATTCCGGTAGCGGGGGGTATAGCCGGGGAGCTGTTTTTT. Amino acids: CASSWIPVAGGIAGELFF.

This rearrangement joins TRBV27 to TRBJ2-7, with D possibly matching TRBD1 (5 bases). CDR1 MNHEY and CDR2 SMNVEV come from the germline V gene (reference sequence). V gave up 5 bases and J gave up 2 bases, with 16 bases separating them. The length of the CDR3 is 15 residues. CDR3 bases: TGTGCCAGCAGTGCAGGTTGGTCAGGGCCCTACGAGCAGTACTTC. Amino acids: CASSAGWSGPYEQYF.

Remarks on this clone: A read error may produce the germline difference seen at one junction end. J is TRBJ2-1 and V is TRBV28; D is uncertain. Germline-derived CDR1 and CDR2 are MDHEN and SYDVKM. The CDR3 is 12 residues long. CDR3 DNA: TGTGCCAGCAGTCCGTCATACATTGAGCAGTTCTTC. Its protein is CASSPSYIEQFF.